This TCR beta chain is from a study of long-term antiretroviral therapy in people with HIV (dated by TCRdb to 2021 to 2024). Turning to the overall study: The earliest samples were collected roughly a decade before the 2015 WHO recommendation for immediate ART, at a time when ART was usually postponed until CD4 counts fell. Whether ART initiation and durable HIV suppression were associated with changes in peripheral blood TRB repertoire composition and diversity was tested in a retrospective serial study. A total of under 250 cryopreserved PBMC samples were contributed to the cohort by 30 adults with confirmed HIV infection, with samples collected serially over a mean of approximately six years (range 1-12). No cross-contamination during QIAcube processing was seen in test extractions of a monoclonal T-cell line run alongside roughly 35 polyclonal samples. Of the approximately 30 participants with HIV, about a dozen were female.

The immunoSEQ hsTCRB v3.0 assay was used at survey level resolution to sequence the TRB variable region. TRB sequencing targeted a depth of 40,000-50,000 T-cell genomes per sample. An Illumina MiSeq with a v3 150-cycle kit was used to sequence the pooled TRB libraries. Under the source paper's analysis protocol: Analysis of repertoires was carried out in R inside a reproducible Nextflow workflow spanning QC, data transformation and analysis. LymphoSeq2, an R package for AIRR-Seq data exploration, was used to implement custom analyses. Several samples yielding fewer than 5000 total TRB sequences were excluded, leaving about 190 analyzed HIV repertoires. Of the roughly 180 retained HIV repertoires, 55 to 60 were collected before and approximately 130 after ART initiation. Each repertoire was downsampled to 5000 TRB nucleotide sequences, and summary statistics were averaged across 100 downsampling iterations. TRB sequences were retained for analysis only if CDR3 regions of at least seven amino acids were present. Two measures captured diversity: a Shannon entropy-derived clonality score and the Gini coefficient. In the repertoire networks, any two of the top 5000 CDR3 amino acid sequences were connected whenever the two sequences differed by an edit distance of one. For TRB CDR3 amino acid sequences, antigen specificity groups and MHC restriction were predicted with GLIPH2. To flag known associations with CMV, EBV, HIV or tissue antigens, CDR3 amino acid sequences were compared against VDJdb and McPAS-TCR. Pre-ART, post-ART and control groups were compared with Wilcoxon signed-rank tests and Holm-Bonferroni correction. Here the immuneACCESS table is served through TCRdb, limited to in-frame sequences with V and J called. Missing clones are a known gap in these copies; in checked studies unresolved V genes cover under half, and the rest lacks a known reason. The V and J calls and clone size are taken from that table; D and trimming were inferred from the DNA. Present in this sample are 25,000 to 30,000 clones, roughly 78% of which were seen just once. In total, the top ten clones hold 9.3% of the sample.

General conclusions and limits of the study: Expanded TRB clones identified before ART initiation dominated the repertoire across all time points, though the dominance fluctuated and decreased in many PLHIV after ART. Inferences about post-ART repertoire changes are limited because no data were available on ART adherence, viral resistance or therapy changes. Since PBMC availability was limited, sequencing covered only the TCR beta chain, with no alpha chain pairing. CDR3 length ranges in HIV repertoires were narrower than in controls, and network structure suggested an antigen-experienced repertoire with only a slight naive shift after ART. Starting ART was linked to a significant rise in TRB diversity, yet even with long-term ART the diversity remained significantly lower than in transplant donor controls. Because cell numbers in pre-ART samples were limited, unsorted PBMC were profiled instead of sorted CD4+ and CD8+ T cells. The samples span the years 2004 to 2017, and the ART regimens used may be less effective than current regimens.

A remark on this clone: Which antigen it targets is not known. Base qualities are not recorded, but no much larger clone differs from it by a single base.

To be included, a participant needed at least one PBMC sample from before ART initiation plus at least two post-ART samples. Treatment was received in the United States of America by all participants with HIV. Cryopreserved samples of about 0.9-11 million PBMC were thawed and washed before DNA extraction. At the time of the earliest PBMC sample, participants with HIV were aged between roughly 20 and 60 years. PBMC samples from each participant spanned 1-4 timepoints before ART initiation and 2-8 timepoints after ART initiation, with a median of 7 samples. Serial HIV viral load, CD4+ T-cell count, ART history and demographic data were obtained for every participant. Genomic DNA was extracted from unsorted PBMC with a Qiagen kit on a QIAcube, processed in batches of 12 samples. From the cysteine through the phenylalanine, the CDR3 covers 14 amino acids. Only the CDR3 region is kept as DNA, spanning 42 bases read in frame from base 1. Looking up the germline V gene yields CDR1 SGHDN and CDR2 FVKESK. The V end loses 4 bases and the J end loses 5 bases, and a stretch of 14 bases separates them.

Recombination linked TRBV14 to TRBJ1-2; 5 matching bases give a weak D call of TRBD1. The source of this sequence is a man between 18 and 29 years old with HIV. Material: unsorted PBMCs, obtained 1.5 years before starting antiretroviral therapy. CDR3 region: CASSLLGEGYGYTF. The bases are TGTGCCAGCAGCCTACTAGGGGAGGGGTATGGCTACACCTTC.